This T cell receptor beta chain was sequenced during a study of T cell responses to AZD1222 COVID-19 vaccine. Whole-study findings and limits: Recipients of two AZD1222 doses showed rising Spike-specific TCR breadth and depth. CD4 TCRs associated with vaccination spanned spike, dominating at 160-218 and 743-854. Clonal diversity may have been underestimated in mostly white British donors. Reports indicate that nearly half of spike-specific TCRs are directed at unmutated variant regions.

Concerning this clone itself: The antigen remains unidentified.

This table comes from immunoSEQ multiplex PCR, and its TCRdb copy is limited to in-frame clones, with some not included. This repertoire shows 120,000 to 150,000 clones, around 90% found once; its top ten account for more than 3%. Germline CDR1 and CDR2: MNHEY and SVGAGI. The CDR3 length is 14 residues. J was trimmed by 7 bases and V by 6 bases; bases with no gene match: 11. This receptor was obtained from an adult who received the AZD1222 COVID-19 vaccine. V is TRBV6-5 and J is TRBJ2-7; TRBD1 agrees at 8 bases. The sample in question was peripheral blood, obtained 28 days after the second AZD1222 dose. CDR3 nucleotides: TGTGCCAGCAGCCAAGGGGACAGGAACACAGAGCAGTACTTC. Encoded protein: CASSQGDRNTEQYF.